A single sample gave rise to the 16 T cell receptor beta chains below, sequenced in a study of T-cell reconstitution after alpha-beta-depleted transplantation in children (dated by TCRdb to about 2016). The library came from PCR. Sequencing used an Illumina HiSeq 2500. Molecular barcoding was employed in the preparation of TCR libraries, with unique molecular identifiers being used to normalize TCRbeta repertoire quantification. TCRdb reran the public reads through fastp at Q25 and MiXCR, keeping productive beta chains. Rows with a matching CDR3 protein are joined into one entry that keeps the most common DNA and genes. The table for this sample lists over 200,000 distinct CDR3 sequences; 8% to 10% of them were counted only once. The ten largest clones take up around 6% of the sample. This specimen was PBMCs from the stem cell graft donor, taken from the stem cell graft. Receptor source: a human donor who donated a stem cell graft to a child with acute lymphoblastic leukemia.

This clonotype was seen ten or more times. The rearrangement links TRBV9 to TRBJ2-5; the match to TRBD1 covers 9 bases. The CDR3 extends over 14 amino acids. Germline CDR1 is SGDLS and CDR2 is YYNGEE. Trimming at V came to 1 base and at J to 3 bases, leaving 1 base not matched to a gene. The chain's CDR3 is CASSVRTGEETQYF. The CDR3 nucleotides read TGTGCCAGCAGCGTAAGGACAGGGGAAGAGACCCAGTACTTC.

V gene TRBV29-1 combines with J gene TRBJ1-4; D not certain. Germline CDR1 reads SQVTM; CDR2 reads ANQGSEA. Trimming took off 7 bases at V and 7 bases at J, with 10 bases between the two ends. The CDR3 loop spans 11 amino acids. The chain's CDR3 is CSAGESEKLFF. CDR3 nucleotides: TGCAGCGCCGGTGAGAGTGAAAAACTGTTTTTT.

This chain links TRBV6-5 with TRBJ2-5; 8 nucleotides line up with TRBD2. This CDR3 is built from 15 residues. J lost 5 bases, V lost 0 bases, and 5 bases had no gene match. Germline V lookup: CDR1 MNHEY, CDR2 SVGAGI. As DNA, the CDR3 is TGTGCCAGCAGTTACTCGGGACTAGTTTCGGAGACCCAGTACTTC. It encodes CASSYSGLVSETQYF.

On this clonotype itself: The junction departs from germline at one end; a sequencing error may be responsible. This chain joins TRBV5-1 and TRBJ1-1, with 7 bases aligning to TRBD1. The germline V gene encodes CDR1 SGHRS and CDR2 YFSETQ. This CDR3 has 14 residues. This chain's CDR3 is CASSQGTEYTEPFF. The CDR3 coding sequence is TGCGCCAGCAGCCAAGGGACAGAGTACACTGAACCTTTCTTT.

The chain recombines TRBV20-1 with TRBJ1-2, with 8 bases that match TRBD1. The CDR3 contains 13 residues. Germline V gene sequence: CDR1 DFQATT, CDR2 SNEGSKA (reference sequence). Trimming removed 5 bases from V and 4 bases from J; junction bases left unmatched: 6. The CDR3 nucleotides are TGCAGTGCTCCCAGGGGGCTGGGCTATGGCTACACCTTC. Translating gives CSAPRGLGYGYTF.

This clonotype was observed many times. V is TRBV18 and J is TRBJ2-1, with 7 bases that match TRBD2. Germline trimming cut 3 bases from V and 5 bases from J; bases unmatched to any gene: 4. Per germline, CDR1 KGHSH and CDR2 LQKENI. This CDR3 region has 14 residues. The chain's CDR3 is CASSPSGGDNEQFF. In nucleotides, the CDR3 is TGTGCCAGCTCACCGTCGGGAGGTGACAATGAGCAGTTCTTC.

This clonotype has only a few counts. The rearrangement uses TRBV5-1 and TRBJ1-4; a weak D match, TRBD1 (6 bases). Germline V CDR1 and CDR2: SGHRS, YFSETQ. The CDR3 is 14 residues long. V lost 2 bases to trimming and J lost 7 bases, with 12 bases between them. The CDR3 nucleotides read TGCGCCAGCAGCTTAGACAGGATCGCTGAAAAACTGTTTTTT. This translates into CASSLDRIAEKLFF.

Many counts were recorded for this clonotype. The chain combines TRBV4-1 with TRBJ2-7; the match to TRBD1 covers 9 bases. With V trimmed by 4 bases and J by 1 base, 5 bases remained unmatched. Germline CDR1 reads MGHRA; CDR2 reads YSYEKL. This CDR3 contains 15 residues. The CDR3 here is CASSLADRGSYEQYF. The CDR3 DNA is TGCGCCAGCAGCCTTGCGGACAGGGGATCCTACGAGCAGTACTTC.

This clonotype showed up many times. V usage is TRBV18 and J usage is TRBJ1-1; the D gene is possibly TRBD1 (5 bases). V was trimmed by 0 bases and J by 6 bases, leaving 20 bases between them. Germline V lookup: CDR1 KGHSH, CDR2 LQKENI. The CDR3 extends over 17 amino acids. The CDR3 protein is CASSPPGTGDLWAEAFF. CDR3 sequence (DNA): TGTGCCAGCTCACCACCTGGGACGGGGGATCTTTGGGCTGAAGCTTTCTTT.

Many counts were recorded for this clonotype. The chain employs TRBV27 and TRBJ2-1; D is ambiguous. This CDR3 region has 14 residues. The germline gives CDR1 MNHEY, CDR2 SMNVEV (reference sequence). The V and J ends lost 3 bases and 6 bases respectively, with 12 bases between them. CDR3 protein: CASSLRAELNEQFF. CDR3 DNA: TGTGCCAGCAGTTTGCGCGCAGAACTCAATGAGCAGTTCTTC.

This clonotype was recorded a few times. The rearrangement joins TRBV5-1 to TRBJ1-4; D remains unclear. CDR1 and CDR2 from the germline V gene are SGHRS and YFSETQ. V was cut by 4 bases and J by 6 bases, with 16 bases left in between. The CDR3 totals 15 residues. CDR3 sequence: CASSPSARRDEKLFF. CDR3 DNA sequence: TGCGCCAGCAGCCCGTCTGCAAGACGGGATGAAAAACTGTTTTTT.

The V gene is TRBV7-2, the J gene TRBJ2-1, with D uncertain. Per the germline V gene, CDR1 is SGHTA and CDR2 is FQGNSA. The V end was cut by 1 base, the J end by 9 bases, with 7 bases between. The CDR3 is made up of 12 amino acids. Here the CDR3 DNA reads TGTGCCAGCAGCTTAGGTATGACTGAGCAGTTCTTC. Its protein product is CASSLGMTEQFF.

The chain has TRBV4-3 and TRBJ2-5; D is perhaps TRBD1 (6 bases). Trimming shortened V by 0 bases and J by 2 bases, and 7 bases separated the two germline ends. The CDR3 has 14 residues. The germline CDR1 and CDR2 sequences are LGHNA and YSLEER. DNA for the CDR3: TGCGCCAGCAGCCAAGAGACAGGTCAAGAGACCCAGTACTTC. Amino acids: CASSQETGQETQYF.

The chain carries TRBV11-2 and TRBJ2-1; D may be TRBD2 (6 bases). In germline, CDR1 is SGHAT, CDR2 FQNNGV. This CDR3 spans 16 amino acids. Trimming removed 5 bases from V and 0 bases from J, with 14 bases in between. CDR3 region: CASSPGEAVSYNEQFF. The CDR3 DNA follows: TGTGCCAGCAGCCCGGGGGAAGCGGTCTCCTACAATGAGCAGTTCTTC.

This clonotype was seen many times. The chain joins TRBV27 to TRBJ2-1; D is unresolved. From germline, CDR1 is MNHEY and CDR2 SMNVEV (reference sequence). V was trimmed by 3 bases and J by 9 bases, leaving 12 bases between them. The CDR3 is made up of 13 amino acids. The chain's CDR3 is CASSLDGYGEQFF. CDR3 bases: TGTGCCAGCAGTTTGGACGGGTACGGTGAGCAGTTCTTC.

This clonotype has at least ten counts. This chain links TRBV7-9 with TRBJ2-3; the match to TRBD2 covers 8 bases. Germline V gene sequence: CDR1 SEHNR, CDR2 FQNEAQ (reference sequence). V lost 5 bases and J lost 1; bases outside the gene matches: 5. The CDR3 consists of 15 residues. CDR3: CASSQPGGGTDTQYF. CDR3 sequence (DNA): TGTGCCAGCAGCCAACCCGGGGGGGGCACAGATACGCAGTATTTT.